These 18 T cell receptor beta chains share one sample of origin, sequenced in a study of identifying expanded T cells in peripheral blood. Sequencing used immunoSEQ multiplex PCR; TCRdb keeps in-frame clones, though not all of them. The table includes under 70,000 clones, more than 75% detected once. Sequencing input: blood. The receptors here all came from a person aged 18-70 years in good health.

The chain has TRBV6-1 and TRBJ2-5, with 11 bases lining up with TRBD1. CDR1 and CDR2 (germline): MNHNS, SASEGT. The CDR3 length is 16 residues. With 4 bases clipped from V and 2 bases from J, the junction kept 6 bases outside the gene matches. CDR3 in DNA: TGTGCCAGCAGTGTCGGAGGGGACAGGGGGCAAGAGACCCAGTACTTC. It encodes CASSVGGDRGQETQYF.

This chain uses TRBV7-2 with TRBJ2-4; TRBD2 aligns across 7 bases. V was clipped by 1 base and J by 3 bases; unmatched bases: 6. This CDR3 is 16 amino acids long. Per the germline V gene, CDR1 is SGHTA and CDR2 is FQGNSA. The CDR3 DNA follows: TGTGCCAGCAGCTTAGTTGCGGGGGAGAGCAAAAACATTCAGTACTTC. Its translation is CASSLVAGESKNIQYF.

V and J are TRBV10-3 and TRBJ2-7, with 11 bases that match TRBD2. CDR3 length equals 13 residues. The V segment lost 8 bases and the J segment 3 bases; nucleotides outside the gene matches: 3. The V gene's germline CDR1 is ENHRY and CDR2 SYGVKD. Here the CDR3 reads CAIGTSGNYEQYF. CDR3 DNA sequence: TGTGCCATCGGGACTAGCGGCAACTACGAGCAGTACTTC.

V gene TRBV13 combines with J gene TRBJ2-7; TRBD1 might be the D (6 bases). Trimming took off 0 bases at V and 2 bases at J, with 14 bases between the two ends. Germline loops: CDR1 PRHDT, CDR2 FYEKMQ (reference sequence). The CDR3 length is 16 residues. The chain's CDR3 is CASSLGPKTGTYEQYF. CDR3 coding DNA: TGTGCCAGCAGCTTAGGCCCAAAGACAGGTACCTACGAGCAGTACTTC.

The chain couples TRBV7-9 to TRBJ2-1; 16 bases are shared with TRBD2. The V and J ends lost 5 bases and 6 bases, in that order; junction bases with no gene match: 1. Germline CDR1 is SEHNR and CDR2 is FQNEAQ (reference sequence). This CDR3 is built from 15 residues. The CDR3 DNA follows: TGTGCCAGCAGCGGGACTAGCGGGGGGGCCAATGAGCAGTTCTTC. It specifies CASSGTSGGANEQFF.

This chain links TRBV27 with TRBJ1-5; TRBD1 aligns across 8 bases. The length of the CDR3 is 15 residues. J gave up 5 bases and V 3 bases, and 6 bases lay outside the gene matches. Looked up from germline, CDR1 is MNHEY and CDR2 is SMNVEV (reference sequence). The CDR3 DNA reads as TGTGCCAGCAGTTTGACAGGGGCCGCGCATCAGCCCCAGCATTTT. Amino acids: CASSLTGAAHQPQHF.

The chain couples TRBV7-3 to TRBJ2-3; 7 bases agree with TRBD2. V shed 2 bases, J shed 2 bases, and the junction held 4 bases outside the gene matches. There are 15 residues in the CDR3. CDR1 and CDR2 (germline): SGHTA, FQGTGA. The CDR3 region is CASSLRGLVTDTQYF. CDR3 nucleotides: TGTGCCAGCAGCTTACGCGGACTAGTCACAGATACGCAGTATTTT. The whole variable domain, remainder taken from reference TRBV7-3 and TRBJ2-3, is GAGVSQTPSNKVTEKGKYVELRCDPISGHTALYWYRQSLGQGPEFLIYFQGTGAADDSGLPNDRFFAVRPEGSVSTLKIQRTERGDSAVYLCASSLRGLVTDTQYFGPGTRLTVL.

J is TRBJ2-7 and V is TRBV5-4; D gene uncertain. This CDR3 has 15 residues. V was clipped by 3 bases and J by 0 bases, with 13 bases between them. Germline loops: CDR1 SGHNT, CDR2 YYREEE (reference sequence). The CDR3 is CASSSRASLSYEQYF. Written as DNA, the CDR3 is TGTGCCAGCAGCTCCCGGGCTTCACTCTCCTACGAGCAGTACTTC.

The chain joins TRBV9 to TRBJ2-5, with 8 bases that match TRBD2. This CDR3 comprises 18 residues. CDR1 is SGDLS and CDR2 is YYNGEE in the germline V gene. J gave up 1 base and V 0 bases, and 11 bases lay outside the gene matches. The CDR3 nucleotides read TGTGCCAGCAGCGTAGGGGCTAGCGGGCTTTCATCCCAAGAGACCCAGTACTTC. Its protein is CASSVGASGLSSQETQYF.

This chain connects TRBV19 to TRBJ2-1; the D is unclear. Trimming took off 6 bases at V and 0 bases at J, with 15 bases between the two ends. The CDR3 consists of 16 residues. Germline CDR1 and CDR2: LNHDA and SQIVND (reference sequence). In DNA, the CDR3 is TGTGCCAGTAGGCGAGGACCATTTGTCTCCTACAATGAGCAGTTCTTC. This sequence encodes CASRRGPFVSYNEQFF.

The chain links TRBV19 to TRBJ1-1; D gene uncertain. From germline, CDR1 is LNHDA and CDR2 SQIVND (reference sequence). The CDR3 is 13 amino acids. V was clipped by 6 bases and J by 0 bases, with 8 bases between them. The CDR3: CASRVRLNTEAFF. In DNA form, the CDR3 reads TGTGCCAGTAGGGTACGACTGAACACTGAAGCTTTCTTT.

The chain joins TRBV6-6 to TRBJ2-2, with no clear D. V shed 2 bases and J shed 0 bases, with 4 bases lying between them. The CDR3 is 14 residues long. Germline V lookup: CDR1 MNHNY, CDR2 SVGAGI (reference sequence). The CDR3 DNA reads TGTGCCAGCAGTTACCACACGAACACCGGGGAGCTGTTTTTT. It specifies CASSYHTNTGELFF.

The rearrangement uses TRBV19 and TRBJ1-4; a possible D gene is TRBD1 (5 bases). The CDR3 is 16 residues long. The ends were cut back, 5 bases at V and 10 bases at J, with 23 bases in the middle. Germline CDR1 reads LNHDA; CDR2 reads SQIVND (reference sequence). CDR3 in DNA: TGTGCCAGTAGTCCCCCGACGGGGGACCAAGGCGGAAAACTGTTTTTT. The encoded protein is CASSPPTGDQGGKLFF.

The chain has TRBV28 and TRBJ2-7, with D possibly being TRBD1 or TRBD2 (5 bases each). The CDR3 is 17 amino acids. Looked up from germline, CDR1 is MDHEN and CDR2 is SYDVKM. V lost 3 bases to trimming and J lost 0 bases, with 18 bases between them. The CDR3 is CASSLIHRDLLSYEQYF. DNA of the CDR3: TGTGCCAGCAGTTTGATTCACCGGGACCTCCTCTCCTACGAGCAGTACTTC.

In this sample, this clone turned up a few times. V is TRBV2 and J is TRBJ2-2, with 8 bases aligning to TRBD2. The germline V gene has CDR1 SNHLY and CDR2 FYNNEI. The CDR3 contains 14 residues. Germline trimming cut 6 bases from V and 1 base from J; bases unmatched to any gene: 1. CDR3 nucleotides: TGTGCCAGCAGCCTAGCGGGGAACACCGGGGAGCTGTTTTTT. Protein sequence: CASSLAGNTGELFF.

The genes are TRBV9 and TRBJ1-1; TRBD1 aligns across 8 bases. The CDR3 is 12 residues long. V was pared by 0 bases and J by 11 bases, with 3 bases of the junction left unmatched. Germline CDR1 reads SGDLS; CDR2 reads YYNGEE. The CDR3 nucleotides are TGTGCCAGCAGCGTAGGGACAGGGTCCGCTTTCTTT. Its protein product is CASSVGTGSAFF.

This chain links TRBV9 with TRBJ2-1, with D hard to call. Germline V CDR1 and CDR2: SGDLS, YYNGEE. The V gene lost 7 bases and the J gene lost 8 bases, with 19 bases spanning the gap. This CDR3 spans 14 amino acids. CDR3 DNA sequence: TGTGCCAGCGCCCTTGTTAGTGATGGCTATGAGCAGTTCTTC. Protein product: CASALVSDGYEQFF.

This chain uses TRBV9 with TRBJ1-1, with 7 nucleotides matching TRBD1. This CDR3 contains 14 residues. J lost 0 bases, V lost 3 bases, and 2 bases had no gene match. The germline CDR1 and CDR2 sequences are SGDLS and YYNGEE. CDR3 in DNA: TGTGCCAGCAGCGCCACAGGGGTGAACACTGAAGCTTTCTTT. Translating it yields CASSATGVNTEAFF.